The table lists the clone carrying this T cell receptor beta chain with many counts. Hyperthyroidism counted as stable given no ophthalmopathy within 18 months of follow-up. Hyperthyroidism patients were newly diagnosed, under 2 months' duration, aged 18 to 65. Additional autoimmune diseases, uncontrolled infections, pregnancy or lactation disqualified patients. The record originates from a study of Graves' ophthalmopathy and Graves' hyperthyroidism. Amplifying from RNA transcripts, the study obtained TCR beta CDR3 regions. An opening RT-PCR round employed HTBI primers and preceded a second-round multiplex PCR. TCRdb analysed the multiplex PCR reads with MiXCR anew, one entry per CDR3 protein. Of roughly 350,000 distinct CDR3 sequences detected, 17% appear once; the ten largest clones hold roughly 2.4%. CDR1 SGDLS and CDR2 YYNGEE come from the germline V gene. The length of the CDR3 is 17 residues. Germline trimming cut 3 bases from V and 0 bases from J; bases unmatched to any gene: 11.

V is TRBV9 and J is TRBJ1-1, with TRBD1 matching over 7 bases. The specimen was peripheral blood. This TCR was sampled from an adult woman with stable Graves' hyperthyroidism. CDR3 amino acids: CASSGNRGPTMNTEAFF. In DNA form, the CDR3 reads TGTGCCAGCAGCGGAAACAGGGGTCCTACCATGAACACTGAAGCTTTCTTT. Variable domain in full (rest from reference TRBV9 and TRBJ1-1): DSGVTQTPKHLITATGQRVTLRCSPRSGDLSVYWYQQSLDQGLQFLIQYYNGEERAKGNILERFSAQQFPDLHSELNLSSLELGDSALYFCASSGNRGPTMNTEAFFGQGTRLTVV.